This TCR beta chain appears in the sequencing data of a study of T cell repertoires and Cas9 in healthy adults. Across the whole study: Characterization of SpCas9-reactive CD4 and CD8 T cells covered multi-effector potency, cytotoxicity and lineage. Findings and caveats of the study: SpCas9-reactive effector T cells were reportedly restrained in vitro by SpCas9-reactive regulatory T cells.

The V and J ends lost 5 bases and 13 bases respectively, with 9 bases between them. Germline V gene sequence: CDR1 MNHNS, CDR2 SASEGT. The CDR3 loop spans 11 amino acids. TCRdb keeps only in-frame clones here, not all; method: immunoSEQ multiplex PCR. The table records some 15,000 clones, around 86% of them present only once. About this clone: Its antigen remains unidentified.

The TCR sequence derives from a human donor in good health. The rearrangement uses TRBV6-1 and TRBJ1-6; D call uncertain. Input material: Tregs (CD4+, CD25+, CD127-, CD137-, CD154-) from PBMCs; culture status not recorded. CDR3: CASSRDGPLHF. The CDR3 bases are TGTGCCAGCAGTCGTGACGGGCCCCTCCACTTT.